This T cell receptor (beta chain) emerged from a study of T cell responses to AZD1222 COVID-19 vaccine. The protocol was immunoSEQ multiplex PCR, while the TCRdb copy is restricted to in-frame clones and leaves out a portion. The data show around 160,000 clones, with 90% to 95% seen just once and under 2% held by the top ten. The germline V gene has CDR1 SGHAT and CDR2 FQNNGV. This CDR3 region has 15 residues. To note about this clone: Its antigen remains unidentified. An end of the junction does not agree with germline; a read error may underlie this.

Broader study findings: Once two AZD1222 doses were given, Spike-specific TCR breadth and depth went up. In all cases, repertoires were sampled only after the peak T cell response. Most donors were white British, females outnumbered males, and clonal diversity was possibly underestimated. Reports indicate that nearly half of spike-specific TCRs are directed at unmutated variant regions.

The clonotype was recovered from an adult in good health. The chain has TRBV11-2 and TRBJ2-1, with 7 bases identical to TRBD1. Sequenced here: peripheral blood, sampled on day 0 of AZD1222 vaccination. CDR3 amino acids: CASSLEGQSYNEQFF. The CDR3, as DNA: TGTGCCAGCAGCCTAGAGGGACAGAGTTACAATGAGCAGTTCTTC. The whole variable domain, filled in from reference TRBV11-2 and TRBJ2-1, reads EAGVAQSPRYKIIEKRQSVAFWCNPISGHATLYWYQQILGQGPKLLIQFQNNGVVDDSQLPKDRFSAERLKGVDSTLKIQPAKLEDSAVYLCASSLEGQSYNEQFFGPGTRLTVL.